One sample yielded the 2 T cell receptor beta chains listed below, sequenced in a study of blood T cell repertoires in COVID-19. Assay used: immunoSEQ multiplex PCR; TCRdb lists only in-frame clones, some missing. Altogether under 250,000 clones are present, 70% to 90% being singletons, with the ten largest covering 2.9%. The specimen was peripheral blood. The receptors stem from a man aged 45-65 years who had recovered from COVID-19.

This chain connects TRBV10-1 to TRBJ2-7; maybe TRBD2 (7 bases). Per germline, CDR1 WNHNN and CDR2 SYGVQD (reference sequence). This CDR3 is built from 13 residues. The germline V and J ends were trimmed by 3 bases and 9 bases, with 15 bases remaining between them. The CDR3 nucleotides are TGCGCCAGCAGTGAAGTAGGGGGGGCAGCGCAGTACTTC. This codes for CASSEVGGAAQYF.

The chain employs TRBV5-1 and TRBJ2-7, with D tentatively TRBD2 (5 bases). The length of the CDR3 is 13 residues. V lost 1 base and J lost 3, with 8 bases in between. The germline V gene has CDR1 SGHRS and CDR2 YFSETQ. The CDR3 is CASSLLGDYEQYF. CDR3 sequence (DNA): TGCGCCAGCAGCTTGTTGGGAGACTACGAGCAGTACTTC.